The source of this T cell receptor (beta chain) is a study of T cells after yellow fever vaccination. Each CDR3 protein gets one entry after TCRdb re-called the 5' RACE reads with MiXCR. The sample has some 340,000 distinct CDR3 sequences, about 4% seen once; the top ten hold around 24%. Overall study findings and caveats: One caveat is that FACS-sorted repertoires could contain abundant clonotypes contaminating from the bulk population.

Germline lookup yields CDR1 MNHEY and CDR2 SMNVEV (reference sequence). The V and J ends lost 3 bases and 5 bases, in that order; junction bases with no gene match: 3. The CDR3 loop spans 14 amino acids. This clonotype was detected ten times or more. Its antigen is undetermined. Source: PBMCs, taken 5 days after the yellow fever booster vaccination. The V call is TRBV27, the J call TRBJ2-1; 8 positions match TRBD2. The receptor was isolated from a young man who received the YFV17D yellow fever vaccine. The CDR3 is CASSLRGGHNEQFF. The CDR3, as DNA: TGTGCCAGCAGTTTGCGCGGGGGGCACAATGAGCAGTTCTTC.